Listed here are 27 T cell receptor beta chains from one sample, sequenced in a study of STAT5B mutations in CD4+ large granular lymphocyte leukemia. TCRdb's table, derived via immunoSEQ multiplex PCR, lists solely in-frame clones and lacks some. The sample yields approximately 30,000 clones, roughly 80% seen once. Source material: CD4+ T cells from blood buffy coats. Receptors were obtained from a human donor in good health.

The CDR3 nucleotides read TGTGCCAGCAGTTTAGAGGGGGGTGGAAACACCATATATTTT. Protein sequence: CASSLEGGGNTIYF. The genes are TRBV28 and TRBJ1-3, with D perhaps TRBD1 (6 bases). V gave up 2 bases and J gave up 3 bases, with 8 bases separating them. In germline, CDR1 is MDHEN, CDR2 SYDVKM. The CDR3 consists of 14 residues.

This chain connects TRBV18 to TRBJ2-1; 9 bases map to TRBD2. The trim removed 3 bases at V and 6 bases at J, leaving 6 bases unmatched. The V gene's germline CDR1 is KGHSH and CDR2 LQKENI. The CDR3 loop spans 15 amino acids. CDR3 loop: CASSPVAGGPNEQFF. CDR3 coding DNA: TGTGCCAGCTCACCCGTGGCGGGAGGGCCCAATGAGCAGTTCTTC.

The chain recombines TRBV10-2 with TRBJ2-3; D unclear. Germline-derived CDR1 and CDR2 are WSHSY and SAAADI. This CDR3 has 13 residues. Trimming cost V 7 bases and J 13 bases, with 21 bases left between them. CDR3 nucleotide sequence: TGCGCCAGCATTAACTTTCTCCCGTCCACGAAGTATTTT. Its protein product is CASINFLPSTKYF.

The V call is TRBV6-1, the J call TRBJ2-7; 9 bases line up with TRBD1. The CDR3 is 14 amino acids. Per germline, CDR1 MNHNS and CDR2 SASEGT. V shed 6 bases and J 5 bases; nucleotides not matched to a gene: 8. The CDR3, as DNA: TGTGCCAGCAGGGGTAGACAGGGGGTGGACGAGCAGTACTTC. Translated: CASRGRQGVDEQYF.

V gene TRBV23-1 combines with J gene TRBJ2-7; no clear D. TRBV23-1 is noted as an ORF with a role that remains uncertain. V gave up 0 bases and J gave up 3 bases, with 12 bases separating them. This CDR3 has 15 amino acids. The CDR3: CASSQSRLEFYEQYF. The CDR3 region has the DNA TGCGCCAGCAGTCAATCTCGGCTAGAGTTCTACGAGCAGTACTTC.

This clone was seen a few times. The J gene is TRBJ2-1, the V gene TRBV2; TRBD2 agrees at 8 bases. CDR1 is SNHLY and CDR2 is FYNNEI in the germline V gene. The CDR3 is made up of 15 amino acids. J gave up 5 bases and V 4 bases, and 7 bases lay outside the gene matches. DNA of the CDR3: TGTGCCAGCAGTGTGGGACTAGGTCCACACAATGAGCAGTTCTTC. Encoded protein: CASSVGLGPHNEQFF. The variable domain in full, completed from reference TRBV2 and TRBJ2-1, reads EPEVTQTPSHQVTQMGQEVILRCVPISNHLYFYWYRQILGQKVEFLVSFYNNEISEKSEIFDDQFSVERPDGSNFTLKIRSTKLEDSAMYFCASSVGLGPHNEQFFGPGTRLTVL.

This chain connects TRBV7-2 to TRBJ2-5; D is perhaps TRBD2 (6 bases). CDR3 length: 15 amino acids. Germline loops: CDR1 SGHTA, CDR2 FQGNSA. Trimming stripped 5 bases from V and 5 bases from J, with 18 bases between. This chain's CDR3 is CASSPGTPGRETQYF. DNA of the CDR3: TGTGCCAGCAGCCCAGGGACTCCCGGCAGGGAGACCCAGTACTTC.

This clone occurred a few times. J is TRBJ1-5 and V is TRBV7-2; tentatively, D is TRBD1 (5 bases). This CDR3 has 16 residues. V gave up 1 base and J gave up 5 bases, with 15 bases separating them. The germline gives CDR1 SGHTA, CDR2 FQGNSA. CDR3 sequence reads: CASSLEGTGVDQPQHF. CDR3 in DNA: TGTGCCAGCAGCTTAGAAGGGACGGGCGTCGATCAGCCCCAGCATTTT.

The chain combines TRBV9 with TRBJ2-7; 9 bases agree with TRBD2. J gave up 0 bases and V 3 bases, and 4 bases lay outside the gene matches. Germline V gene lookup returns CDR1 SGDLS and CDR2 YYNGEE. This CDR3 is built from 15 residues. Written as DNA, the CDR3 is TGTGCCAGCAGCGCATTTAGCGGGAGCTCCTACGAGCAGTACTTC. It codes for CASSAFSGSSYEQYF.

J is TRBJ2-3 and V is TRBV18; 7 bases align to TRBD2. The V gene end was trimmed by 2 bases and the J gene end by 1 base; junction bases not matched to a gene: 9. This CDR3 contains 17 residues. Per the germline V gene, CDR1 is KGHSH and CDR2 is LQKENI. The CDR3 sequence: CASSPGREQKGTDTQYF. CDR3 nucleotide sequence: TGTGCCAGCTCACCAGGGCGGGAGCAGAAAGGCACAGATACGCAGTATTTT.

The chain links TRBV6-4 to TRBJ2-1; TRBD2 might be the D (6 bases). This CDR3 region has 15 residues. The germline V gene encodes CDR1 MRHNA and CDR2 SNTAGT. V lost 3 bases to trimming and J lost 0 bases, with 9 bases between them. The CDR3 is CASSEGGSSYNEQFF. In nucleotides, the CDR3 is TGTGCCAGCAGTGAGGGGGGAAGCTCCTACAATGAGCAGTTCTTC.

The chain links TRBV6-5 to TRBJ1-2; D gene unclear. V dropped 3 bases and J dropped 2 bases, with 7 bases sitting between them. Per the germline V gene, CDR1 is MNHEY and CDR2 is SVGAGI. This CDR3 has 13 amino acids. CDR3 bases: TGTGCCAGCAGTTATGGCAGGAACTATGGCTACACCTTC. Amino acids: CASSYGRNYGYTF.

The rearrangement joins TRBV10-3 to TRBJ2-7; D is perhaps TRBD1 (5 bases). The CDR3 has 14 residues. Trimming pared 2 bases from V and 2 bases from J, leaving 10 bases between. Germline CDR1 reads ENHRY; CDR2 reads SYGVKD. CDR3 sequence (DNA): TGTGCCATCAGTGAGACAGGCCTAACCTACGAGCAGTACTTC. Translation: CAISETGLTYEQYF.

This sequence joins TRBV28 and TRBJ2-4; 9 positions agree with TRBD1. The CDR3 covers 16 residues. V was pared by 6 bases and J by 8 bases, with 14 bases of the junction left unmatched. The germline V gene has CDR1 MDHEN and CDR2 SYDVKM. The CDR3, as DNA: TGTGCCAGCAGCCCAGGGGGGGACAGGGTTTCGGACATTCAGTACTTC. It specifies CASSPGGDRVSDIQYF.

The rearrangement uses TRBV6-5 and TRBJ2-2; 8 bases align to TRBD2. This CDR3 is 14 amino acids long. The germline gives CDR1 MNHEY, CDR2 SVGAGI. J gave up 6 bases and V 5 bases, and 5 bases lay outside the gene matches. CDR3 DNA: TGTGCCAGCAGTACAGCGGGAGAGGCCGGGGAGCTGTTTTTT. Amino acid sequence: CASSTAGEAGELFF.

Only a few counts were recorded for this clone. The chain joins TRBV5-1 to TRBJ2-1, with 14 bases lining up with TRBD2. This CDR3 spans 19 amino acids. CDR1 is SGHRS, CDR2 YFSETQ, per germline. J gave up 5 bases and V 3 bases, and 13 bases lay outside the gene matches. Written as DNA, the CDR3 is TGCGCCAGCAGCTCGCCCACGGGGACTAGCGGGAGTCGAGACAATGAGCAGTTCTTC. It is translated as CASSSPTGTSGSRDNEQFF.

This chain joins TRBV11-2 and TRBJ1-2; the D gene is possibly TRBD1 (6 bases). This CDR3 has 18 residues. V was shortened by 5 bases and J by 1 base, with 23 bases between the two germline ends. Germline V CDR1 and CDR2: SGHAT, FQNNGV. The CDR3 loop reads CASSKVSGTPENNYGYTF. The CDR3 bases are TGTGCCAGCAGCAAAGTCTCCGGGACACCAGAGAATAACTATGGCTACACCTTC.

The rearrangement joins TRBV7-2 to TRBJ2-5; unclear D gene. The CDR3 extends over 14 amino acids. V dropped 5 bases and J dropped 3 bases, with 13 bases sitting between them. Germline-derived CDR1 and CDR2 are SGHTA and FQGNSA. In DNA, the CDR3 is TGTGCCAGCAGCCCCACCGGGCACAAAGAGACCCAGTACTTC. Amino acids: CASSPTGHKETQYF.

V gene TRBV28 combines with J gene TRBJ1-1; D is uncertain. From germline, CDR1 is MDHEN and CDR2 SYDVKM. This CDR3 comprises 15 residues. V lost 5 bases, J lost 0 bases, and 13 bases lay in between. The chain's CDR3 is CASSLPLQMNTEAFF. The CDR3 DNA reads as TGTGCCAGCAGTCTACCCCTCCAAATGAACACTGAAGCTTTCTTT.

V and J are TRBV6-1 and TRBJ2-5, with D perhaps TRBD2 (5 bases). Trimming pared 0 bases from V and 4 bases from J, leaving 9 bases between. The germline V gene encodes CDR1 MNHNS and CDR2 SASEGT. The CDR3 covers 14 residues. CDR3 bases: TGTGCCAGCAGTGAAGCGCTTCGGGGAGAGACCCAGTACTTC. It encodes CASSEALRGETQYF.

This chain links TRBV29-1 with TRBJ2-3; no reliable D call. The CDR3 has 17 amino acids. Trimming took off 4 bases at V and 0 bases at J, with 20 bases between the two ends. CDR1 SQVTM and CDR2 ANQGSEA come from the germline V gene. The DNA for the CDR3 is TGCAGCGTTGTGGGCGGATTCGACATTTTTAGCACAGATACGCAGTATTTT. This encodes CSVVGGFDIFSTDTQYF.

The chain links TRBV7-9 to TRBJ1-5; TRBD1 matches at 8 bases. CDR3 length: 13 residues. J was trimmed by 5 bases and V by 5 bases; bases with no gene match: 2. Germline V gene lookup returns CDR1 SEHNR and CDR2 FQNEAQ (reference sequence). As DNA, the CDR3 is TGTGCCAGCAGCGCACAGGGGGATCAGCCCCAGCATTTT. Protein: CASSAQGDQPQHF. The complete variable domain, with remaining parts taken from reference TRBV7-9 and TRBJ1-5, reads DTGVSQNPRHKITKRGQNVTFRCDPISEHNRLYWYRQTLGQGPEFLTYFQNEAQLEKSRLLSDRFSAERPKGSFSTLEIQRTEQGDSAMYLCASSAQGDQPQHFGDGTRLSIL.

The V and J genes are TRBV28 and TRBJ1-4, with 9 bases fitting TRBD1. Germline loops: CDR1 MDHEN, CDR2 SYDVKM. This CDR3 region has 18 residues. V lost 3 bases, J lost 0 bases, and 8 bases stayed unmatched. The CDR3 reads CASSFSGTGSATNEKLFF. For the CDR3, the DNA is TGTGCCAGCAGTTTTTCCGGGACAGGGTCCGCAACTAATGAAAAACTGTTTTTT.

The chain links TRBV5-5 to TRBJ2-3; D perhaps matches TRBD2 (5 bases). CDR3 length: 14 amino acids. The germline CDR1 and CDR2 sequences are SGHKS and YYEKEE (reference sequence). V was pared by 2 bases and J by 2 bases, with 9 bases between. Written as DNA, the CDR3 is TGTGCCAGCAGCTTTGGGAGATTCACAGATACGCAGTATTTT. Translation gives CASSFGRFTDTQYF.

This chain links TRBV6-1 with TRBJ1-1; 9 bases agree with TRBD1. The germline gives CDR1 MNHNS, CDR2 SASEGT. V was pared by 7 bases and J by 4 bases, with 7 bases of the junction left unmatched. The CDR3 covers 14 residues. CDR3 in amino acids: CASIKQGAVTEAFF. The CDR3 coding sequence is TGTGCCAGCATCAAACAGGGGGCCGTCACTGAAGCTTTCTTT.

This chain joins TRBV6-5 and TRBJ2-7, with TRBD1 as a possible D gene (6 bases). From germline, CDR1 is MNHEY and CDR2 SVGAGI. The V end lost 7 bases, the J end lost 2 bases, and 18 bases lay between the germline ends. The CDR3 runs 15 residues. CDR3 sequence (DNA): TGTGCCAGCAATAAGGACAGCCTCCGGACCTACGAGCAGTACTTC. Its translation: CASNKDSLRTYEQYF.

The gene calls are TRBV7-6 and TRBJ2-7, with TRBD2 as a possible D gene (5 bases). Germline assignment: CDR1 SGHVS and CDR2 FNYEAQ. This CDR3 has 15 amino acids. The V gene lost 2 bases and the J gene lost 4 bases, with 15 bases spanning the gap. CDR3 region: CASSLRQRGIYEQYF. The CDR3 nucleotides read TGTGCCAGCAGCTTACGGCAGAGAGGGATATACGAGCAGTACTTC.